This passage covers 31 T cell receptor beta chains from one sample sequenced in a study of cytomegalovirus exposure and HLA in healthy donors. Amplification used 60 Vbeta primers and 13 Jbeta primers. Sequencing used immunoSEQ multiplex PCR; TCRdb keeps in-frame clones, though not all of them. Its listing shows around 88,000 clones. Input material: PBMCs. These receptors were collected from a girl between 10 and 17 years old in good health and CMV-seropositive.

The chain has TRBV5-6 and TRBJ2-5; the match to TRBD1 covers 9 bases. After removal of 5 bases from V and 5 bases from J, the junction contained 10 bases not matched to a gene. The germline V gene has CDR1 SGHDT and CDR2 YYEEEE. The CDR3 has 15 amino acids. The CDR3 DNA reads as TGTGCCAGCAGACCTGGGACAGGGTATGGGGAGACCCAGTACTTC. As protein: CASRPGTGYGETQYF.

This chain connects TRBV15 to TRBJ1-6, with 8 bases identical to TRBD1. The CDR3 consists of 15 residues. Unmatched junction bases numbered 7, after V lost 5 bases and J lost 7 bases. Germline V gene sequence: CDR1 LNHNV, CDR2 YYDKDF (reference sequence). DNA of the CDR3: TGTGCCACCAGCCCAAGGACAGGGCAAAATTCACCCCTCCACTTT. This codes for CATSPRTGQNSPLHF. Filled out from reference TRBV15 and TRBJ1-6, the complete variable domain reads DAMVIQNPRYQVTQFGKPVTLSCSQTLNHNVMYWYQQKSSQAPKLLFHYYDKDFNNEADTPDNFQSRRPNTSFCFLDIRSPGLGDTAMYLCATSPRTGQNSPLHFGNGTRLTVT.

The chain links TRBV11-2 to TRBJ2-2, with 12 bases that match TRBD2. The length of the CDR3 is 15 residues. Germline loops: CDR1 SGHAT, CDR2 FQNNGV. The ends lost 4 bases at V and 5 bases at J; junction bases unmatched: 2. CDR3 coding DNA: TGTGCCAGCAGCTCCCTAGCGGGGGGGACCGGGGAGCTGTTTTTT. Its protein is CASSSLAGGTGELFF.

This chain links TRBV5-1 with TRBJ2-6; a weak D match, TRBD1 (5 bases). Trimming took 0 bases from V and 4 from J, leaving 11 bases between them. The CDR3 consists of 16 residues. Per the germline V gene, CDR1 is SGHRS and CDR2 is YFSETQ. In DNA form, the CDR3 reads TGCGCCAGCAGCTTGGCCCAGGGATCAGGGGCCAACGTCCTGACTTTC. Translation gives CASSLAQGSGANVLTF.

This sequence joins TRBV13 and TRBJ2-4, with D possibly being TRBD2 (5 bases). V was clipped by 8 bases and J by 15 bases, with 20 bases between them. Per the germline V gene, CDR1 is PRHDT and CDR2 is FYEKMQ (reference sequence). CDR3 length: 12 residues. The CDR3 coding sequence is TGTGCCAGCGCCGCGGGCCGGGGTCAGTGGTACTTC. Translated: CASAAGRGQWYF.

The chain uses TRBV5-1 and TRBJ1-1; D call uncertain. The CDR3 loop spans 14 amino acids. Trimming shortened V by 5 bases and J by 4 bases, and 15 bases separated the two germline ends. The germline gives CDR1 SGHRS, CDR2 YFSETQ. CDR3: CASRRNQAATEAFF. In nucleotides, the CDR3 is TGCGCCAGCAGGCGGAACCAAGCCGCCACTGAAGCTTTCTTT.

CDR3 DNA sequence: TGCGCCAGTAATCACGGGACAGATTATGGCTACACCTTC. Translation gives CASNHGTDYGYTF. This sequence joins TRBV10-2 and TRBJ1-2, with 7 bases matching TRBD1. Germline V gene data show CDR1 as WSHSY and CDR2 as SAAADI. V was clipped by 9 bases and J by 5 bases; unmatched bases: 9. This CDR3 comprises 13 residues.

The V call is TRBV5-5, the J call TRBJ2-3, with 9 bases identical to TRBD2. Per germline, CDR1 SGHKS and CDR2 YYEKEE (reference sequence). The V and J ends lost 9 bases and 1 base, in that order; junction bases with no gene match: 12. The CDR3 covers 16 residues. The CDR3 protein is CATVAGAARGTDTQYF. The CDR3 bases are TGTGCCACCGTAGCGGGGGCCGCCCGGGGCACAGATACGCAGTATTTT.

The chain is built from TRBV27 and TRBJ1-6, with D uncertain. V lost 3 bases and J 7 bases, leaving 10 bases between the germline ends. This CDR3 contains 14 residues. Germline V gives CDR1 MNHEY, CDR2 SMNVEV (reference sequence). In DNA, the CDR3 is TGTGCCAGCAGTTTCCGGGAGCACAATTCACCCCTCCACTTT. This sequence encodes CASSFREHNSPLHF.

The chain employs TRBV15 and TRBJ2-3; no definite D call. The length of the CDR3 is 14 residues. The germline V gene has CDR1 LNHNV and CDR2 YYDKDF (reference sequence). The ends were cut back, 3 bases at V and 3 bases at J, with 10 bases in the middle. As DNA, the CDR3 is TGTGCCACCAGCAGGACTCTGGGTACAGATACGCAGTATTTT. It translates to CATSRTLGTDTQYF.

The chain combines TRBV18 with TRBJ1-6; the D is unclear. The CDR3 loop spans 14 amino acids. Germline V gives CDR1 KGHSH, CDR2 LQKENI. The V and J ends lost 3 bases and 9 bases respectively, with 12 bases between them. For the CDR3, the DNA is TGTGCCAGCTCACCGGGTCCGGGTGGTTCACCCCTCCACTTT. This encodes CASSPGPGGSPLHF.

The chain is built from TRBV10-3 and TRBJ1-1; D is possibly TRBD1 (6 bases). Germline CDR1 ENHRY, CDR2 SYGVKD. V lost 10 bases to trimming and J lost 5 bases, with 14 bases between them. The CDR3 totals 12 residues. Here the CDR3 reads CATSDRPTEAFF. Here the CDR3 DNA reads TGTGCCACTAGTGACAGGCCAACTGAAGCTTTCTTT.

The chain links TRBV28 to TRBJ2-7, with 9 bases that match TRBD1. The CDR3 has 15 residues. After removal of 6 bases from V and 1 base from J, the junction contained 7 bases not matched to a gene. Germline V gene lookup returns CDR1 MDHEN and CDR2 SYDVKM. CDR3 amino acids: CASRDRGEGSYEQYV. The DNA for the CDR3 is TGTGCCAGCAGGGACAGGGGAGAAGGATCCTACGAGCAGTACGTC.

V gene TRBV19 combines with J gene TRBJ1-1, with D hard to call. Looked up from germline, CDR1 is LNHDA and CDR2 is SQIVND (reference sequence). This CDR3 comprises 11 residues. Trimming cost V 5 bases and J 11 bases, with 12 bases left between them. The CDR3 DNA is TGTGCCAGTAGTTCCGGGAGAGAGGCTTTCTTT. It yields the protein CASSSGREAFF.

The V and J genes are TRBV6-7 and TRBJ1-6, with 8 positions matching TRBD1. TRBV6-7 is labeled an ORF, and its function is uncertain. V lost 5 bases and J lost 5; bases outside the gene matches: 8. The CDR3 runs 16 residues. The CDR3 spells CASSPSPGQDNSPLHF. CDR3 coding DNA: TGTGCCAGCAGTCCCTCCCCGGGACAGGATAATTCACCCCTCCACTTT.

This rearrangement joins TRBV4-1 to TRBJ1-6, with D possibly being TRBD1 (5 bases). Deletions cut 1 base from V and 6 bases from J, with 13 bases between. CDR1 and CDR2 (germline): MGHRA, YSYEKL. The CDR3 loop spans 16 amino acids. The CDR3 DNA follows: TGCGCCAGCAGCCAAGGAAGTAGGCAGGGTAATTCACCCCTCCACTTT. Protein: CASSQGSRQGNSPLHF.

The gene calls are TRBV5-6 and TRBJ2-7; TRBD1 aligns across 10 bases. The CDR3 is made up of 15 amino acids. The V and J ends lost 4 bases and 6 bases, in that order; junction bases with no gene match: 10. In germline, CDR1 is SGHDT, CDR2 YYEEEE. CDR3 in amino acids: CASSARQGAHPEQYF. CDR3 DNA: TGTGCCAGCAGCGCAAGACAGGGGGCTCATCCCGAGCAGTACTTC.

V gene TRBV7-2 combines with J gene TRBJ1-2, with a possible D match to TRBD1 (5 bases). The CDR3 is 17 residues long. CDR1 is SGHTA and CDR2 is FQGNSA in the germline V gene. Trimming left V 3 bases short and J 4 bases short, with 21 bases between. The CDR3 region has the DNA TGTGCCAGCAGCTTGCAGGCAGGGTTGAGCTCTTTCTATGGCTACACCTTC. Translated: CASSLQAGLSSFYGYTF.

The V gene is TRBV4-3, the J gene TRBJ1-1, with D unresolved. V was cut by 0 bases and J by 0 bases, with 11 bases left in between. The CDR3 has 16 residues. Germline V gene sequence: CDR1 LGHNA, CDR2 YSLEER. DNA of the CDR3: TGCGCCAGCAGCCAAGATTCAGGCAGCATGAACACTGAAGCTTTCTTT. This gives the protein CASSQDSGSMNTEAFF.

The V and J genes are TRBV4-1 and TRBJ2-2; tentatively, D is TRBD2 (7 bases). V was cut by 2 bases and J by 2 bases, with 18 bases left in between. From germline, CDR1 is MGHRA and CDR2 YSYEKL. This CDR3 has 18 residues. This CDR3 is CASSQTLMRGPNTGELFF. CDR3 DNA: TGCGCCAGCAGCCAAACCCTAATGCGGGGGCCCAACACCGGGGAGCTGTTTTTT.

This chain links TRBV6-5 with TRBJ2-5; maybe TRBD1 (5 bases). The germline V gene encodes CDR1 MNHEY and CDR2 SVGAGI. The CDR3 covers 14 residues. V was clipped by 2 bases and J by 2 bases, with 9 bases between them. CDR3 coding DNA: TGTGCCAGCAGTTACCAGGGTGGGCAAGAGACCCAGTACTTC. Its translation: CASSYQGGQETQYF.

The DNA for the CDR3 is TGTGCCAGCAGTTCCGACGCAGGGGGCGATACGCAGTATTTT. As protein: CASSSDAGGDTQYF. V usage is TRBV13 and J usage is TRBJ2-3, with 8 positions matching TRBD1. This CDR3 comprises 14 residues. The V segment lost 6 bases and the J segment 6 bases; nucleotides outside the gene matches: 8. Looked up from germline, CDR1 is PRHDT and CDR2 is FYEKMQ (reference sequence).

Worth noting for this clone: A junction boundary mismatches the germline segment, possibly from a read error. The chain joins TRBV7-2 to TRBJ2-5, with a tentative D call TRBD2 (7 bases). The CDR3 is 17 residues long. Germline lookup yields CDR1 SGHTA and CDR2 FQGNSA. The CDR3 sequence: CASSPDTPGGAKENQYF. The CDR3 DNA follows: TGTGCCAGCAGCCCCGACACCCCTGGGGGGGCCAAAGAGAACCAGTACTTC.

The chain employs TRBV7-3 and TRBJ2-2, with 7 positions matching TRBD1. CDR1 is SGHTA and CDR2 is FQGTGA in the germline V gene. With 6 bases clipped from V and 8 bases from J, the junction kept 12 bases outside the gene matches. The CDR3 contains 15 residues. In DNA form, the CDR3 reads TGTGCCAGCAGGCAAAACAGGGGTTCCGGGGGGGAGCTGTTTTTT. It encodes CASRQNRGSGGELFF.

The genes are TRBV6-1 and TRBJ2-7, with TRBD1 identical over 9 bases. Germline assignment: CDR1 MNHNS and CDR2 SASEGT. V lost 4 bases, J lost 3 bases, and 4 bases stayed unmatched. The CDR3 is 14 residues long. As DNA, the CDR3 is TGTGCCAGCAGTGTCCGGGACAGGGACTACGAGCAGTACGTC. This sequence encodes CASSVRDRDYEQYV.

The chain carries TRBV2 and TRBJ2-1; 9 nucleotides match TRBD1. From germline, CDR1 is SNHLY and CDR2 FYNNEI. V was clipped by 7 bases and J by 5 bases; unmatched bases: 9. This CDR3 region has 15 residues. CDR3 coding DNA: TGTGCCAGCACCTCGGGACAGGGTATTAACAATGAGCAGTTCTTC. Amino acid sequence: CASTSGQGINNEQFF.

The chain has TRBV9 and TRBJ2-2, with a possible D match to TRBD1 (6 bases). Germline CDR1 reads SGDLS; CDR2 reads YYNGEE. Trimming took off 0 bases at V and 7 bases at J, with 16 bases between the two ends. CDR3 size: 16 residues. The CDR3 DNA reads TGTGCCAGCAGCGTAGTTTGGGGGCCAACGGGCGGGGAGCTGTTTTTT. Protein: CASSVVWGPTGGELFF.

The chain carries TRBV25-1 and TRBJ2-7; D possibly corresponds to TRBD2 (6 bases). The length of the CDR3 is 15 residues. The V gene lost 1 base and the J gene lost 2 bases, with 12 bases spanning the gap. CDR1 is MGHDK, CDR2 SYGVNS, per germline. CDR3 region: CASSEWRESAYEQYF. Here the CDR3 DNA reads TGTGCCAGCAGTGAATGGAGGGAGAGCGCCTACGAGCAGTACTTC.

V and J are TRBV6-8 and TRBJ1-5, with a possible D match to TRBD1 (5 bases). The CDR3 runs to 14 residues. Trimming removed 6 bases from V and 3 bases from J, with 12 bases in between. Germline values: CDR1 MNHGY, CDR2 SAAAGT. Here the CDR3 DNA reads TGTGCCAGCAGCCCCCGACAGTACAATCAGCCCCAGCATTTT. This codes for CASSPRQYNQPQHF.

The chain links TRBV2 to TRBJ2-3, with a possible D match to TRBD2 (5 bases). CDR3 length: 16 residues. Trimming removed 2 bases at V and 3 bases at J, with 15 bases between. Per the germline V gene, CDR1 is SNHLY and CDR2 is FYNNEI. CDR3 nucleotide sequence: TGTGCCAGCAGTGAAATTGTCGGGGTTGGGACAGATACGCAGTATTTT. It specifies CASSEIVGVGTDTQYF.

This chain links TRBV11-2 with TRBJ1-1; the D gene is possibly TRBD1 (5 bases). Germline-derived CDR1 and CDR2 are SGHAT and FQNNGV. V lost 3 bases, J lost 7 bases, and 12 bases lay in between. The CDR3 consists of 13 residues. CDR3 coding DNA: TGTGCCAGCAGCTTGGACCGGGGGGGTGAAGCTTTCTTT. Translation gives CASSLDRGGEAFF. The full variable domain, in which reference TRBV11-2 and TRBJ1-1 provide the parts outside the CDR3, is EAGVAQSPRYKIIEKRQSVAFWCNPISGHATLYWYQQILGQGPKLLIQFQNNGVVDDSQLPKDRFSAERLKGVDSTLKIQPAKLEDSAVYLCASSLDRGGEAFFGQGTRLTVV.